Here is one T cell receptor beta chain with its context. Its antigen remains unidentified. Here immunoSEQ multiplex PCR was the method, and the copy in TCRdb shows in-frame clones only, minus some. The table shows approximately 150,000 clones, with just over 90% occurring only once. These data come from a study of T cell responses to AZD1222 COVID-19 vaccine. Regarding the study as a whole: Donors in the cohort were predominantly white British and more often female, and clonal diversity was possibly underestimated. Spike-spanning, vaccine-associated CD4 TCRs were dominant at 160-218 and 743-854. At study baseline, merely more than 5 AZD1222 recipients were seropositive. Samples come after the peak T cell response, not at day 14.

Sample: peripheral blood, taken on day 0 of MenACWY control vaccination. This clonotype originated in an adult in good health.

CDR3 in amino acids: CASSSSPGLVYNEQFF. The CDR3 DNA sequence: TGTGCCAGCAGCTCATCTCCGGGACTAGTTTACAATGAGCAGTTCTTC. The chain combines TRBV7-9 with TRBJ2-1, with TRBD2 matching 8 bases. CDR3 size: 16 residues. Germline lookup yields CDR1 SEHNR and CDR2 FQNEAQ (reference sequence). V dropped 4 bases and J dropped 4; count of bases not matched to a gene: 9.